These T cell receptor beta chains were read from a single sample in a study of cytomegalovirus exposure and HLA in healthy donors. TCRdb keeps only in-frame clones here, not all; method: immunoSEQ multiplex PCR. The sample consists of approximately 160,000 clones, just under 80% of them appearing once. Sequencing was done on a sample of PBMCs. The origin of the receptors is a woman aged 45 to 65 in good health and CMV-seropositive. Each CDR3 is given with its conserved first and last residue. Fields, in order: V gene, J gene, D gene, clone size, CDR3 DNA, CDR3 protein. The D gene is left open where the match is weak. Size is omitted from some rows. Given values are once, few, many or a class for expanded clones.

v_gene: TRBV5-1
j_gene: TRBJ2-5
d_gene: TRBD2
abundance: few
CDR3nt: TGCGCCAGCAGCCGACTAGCGGAACAAGAGACCCAGTACTTC
CDR3aa: CASSRLAEQETQYF

v_gene: TRBV25-1
j_gene: TRBJ2-5
d_gene: -
abundance: medium-sized
CDR3nt: TGTGCCAGCACTCGAACAGGGCCCCAGTACTTC
CDR3aa: CASTRTGPQYF

v_gene: TRBV5-1
j_gene: TRBJ2-4
d_gene: TRBD2
abundance: -
CDR3nt: TGCGCCAGCAGCGATGCTAGCGGGGGCCGAAACATTCAGTACTTC
CDR3aa: CASSDASGGRNIQYF

v_gene: TRBV5-1
j_gene: TRBJ2-3
d_gene: TRBD1
abundance: -
CDR3nt: TGCGCCAGCAGTCTACAGGGGGCCGGAGATACGCAGTATTTT
CDR3aa: CASSLQGAGDTQYF

v_gene: TRBV6-5
j_gene: TRBJ2-4
d_gene: -
abundance: -
CDR3nt: TGTGCCAGCAGTTACTCCAGGTTGAGAGCCAAAAACATTCAGTACTTC
CDR3aa: CASSYSRLRAKNIQYF

v_gene: TRBV15
j_gene: TRBJ2-7
d_gene: TRBD2
abundance: -
CDR3nt: TGTGCCACCAGCAGCTTAACTAGCGGGGACTACGAGCAGTACTTC
CDR3aa: CATSSLTSGDYEQYF

v_gene: TRBV7-3
j_gene: TRBJ1-2
d_gene: -
abundance: -
CDR3nt: TGTGCCAGCAGCTTAATTCCCGGAGTCCTCTATGGCTACACCTTC
CDR3aa: CASSLIPGVLYGYTF

v_gene: TRBV27
j_gene: TRBJ2-1
d_gene: TRBD2
abundance: -
CDR3nt: TGTGCCAGCAGGTCACTAGCGGGGAACTCCTACAATGAGCAGTTCTTC
CDR3aa: CASRSLAGNSYNEQFF

v_gene: TRBV6-1
j_gene: TRBJ1-4
d_gene: -
abundance: -
CDR3nt: TGTGCCAGCAGTGACGACAGGTTTGGGGCTAATGAAAAACTGTTTTTT
CDR3aa: CASSDDRFGANEKLFF

v_gene: TRBV6-1
j_gene: TRBJ2-7
d_gene: TRBD2
abundance: -
CDR3nt: TGTGCCAGCAGTGAAGTGTTTGGGGAGGGGACTAGCGGGGTAGAGCAGTACTTC
CDR3aa: CASSEVFGEGTSGVEQYF

v_gene: TRBV6-1
j_gene: TRBJ2-7
d_gene: -
abundance: -
CDR3nt: TGTGCCAGCAGTGAACTTTTAGGGGGATACGAGCAGTACTTC
CDR3aa: CASSELLGGYEQYF

v_gene: TRBV5-4
j_gene: TRBJ2-1
d_gene: -
abundance: -
CDR3nt: TGTGCCAGCAGCTTGCGCGGTACCTACAATGAGCAGTTCTTC
CDR3aa: CASSLRGTYNEQFF

v_gene: TRBV6-1
j_gene: TRBJ1-2
d_gene: -
abundance: -
CDR3nt: TGTGCCAGCAGCCCGGGTCAGTACTATGGCTACACCTTC
CDR3aa: CASSPGQYYGYTF

v_gene: TRBV6-6
j_gene: TRBJ2-1
d_gene: -
abundance: -
CDR3nt: TGTGCCAGCAGTTACCAGGGCAGTGAGCAGTTCTTC
CDR3aa: CASSYQGSEQFF

v_gene: TRBV19
j_gene: TRBJ2-3
d_gene: -
abundance: -
CDR3nt: TGTGCCAGTAGTGCAAGGACTCCTAGCACAGATACGCAGTATTTT
CDR3aa: CASSARTPSTDTQYF

v_gene: TRBV4-1
j_gene: TRBJ1-6
d_gene: -
abundance: -
CDR3nt: TGCGCCAGCAGCCTCCGGGACACTCACGAGGGAAGCTCCTATAATTCACCCCTCCGCTTT
CDR3aa: CASSLRDTHEGSSYNSPLRF

v_gene: TRBV18
j_gene: TRBJ1-5
d_gene: -
abundance: once
CDR3nt: TGTGCCAGCTCACCTGCAGGGAATCAGCCCCAGCATTTT
CDR3aa: CASSPAGNQPQHF

v_gene: TRBV2
j_gene: TRBJ2-1
d_gene: -
abundance: -
CDR3nt: TGTGCCAGCAGTGAACTCAGTAATGAGCAGTTCTTC
CDR3aa: CASSELSNEQFF

v_gene: TRBV13
j_gene: TRBJ2-3
d_gene: TRBD2
abundance: -
CDR3nt: TGTGCCAGCACCGGGGGAAGGACTAGCGGGGGTAGGAGCACAGATACGCAGTATTTT
CDR3aa: CASTGGRTSGGRSTDTQYF

v_gene: TRBV19
j_gene: TRBJ2-7
d_gene: TRBD1
abundance: -
CDR3nt: TGTGCCAGTAGCGGGACAGGGGCGATGATCTACGAGCAGTACTTC
CDR3aa: CASSGTGAMIYEQYF

v_gene: TRBV7-8
j_gene: TRBJ1-6
d_gene: TRBD1
abundance: -
CDR3nt: TGTGCCAGCAGTTCCTTGCAGGGGGCCCCCTATAATTCACCCCTCCACTTT
CDR3aa: CASSSLQGAPYNSPLHF

v_gene: TRBV1
j_gene: TRBJ2-5
d_gene: -
abundance: -
CDR3nt: TGCACCAGCAGCCAAGCTCAGGTCCCTCCAGAGACCCAGTACTTC
CDR3aa: CTSSQAQVPPETQYF

v_gene: TRBV7-6
j_gene: TRBJ2-3
d_gene: TRBD1
abundance: -
CDR3nt: TGTGCCAGCAGCGTTGGGACAGCCACAGATACGCAGTATTTT
CDR3aa: CASSVGTATDTQYF

v_gene: TRBV7-6
j_gene: TRBJ1-3
d_gene: -
abundance: few
CDR3nt: TGTGCGAAGGGGTCTGGAAACACCATATATTTT
CDR3aa: CAKGSGNTIYF

v_gene: TRBV14
j_gene: TRBJ2-5
d_gene: TRBD2
abundance: -
CDR3nt: TGTGCCAGCAGCCTGACGACTAGCGGGGTCGTGACCCAGTACTTC
CDR3aa: CASSLTTSGVVTQYF

v_gene: TRBV7-7
j_gene: TRBJ2-3
d_gene: TRBD2
abundance: -
CDR3nt: TGTGCCAGCAGCTTAGGGGAGGGATACACAGATACGCAGTATTTT
CDR3aa: CASSLGEGYTDTQYF

v_gene: TRBV6-6
j_gene: TRBJ2-3
d_gene: -
abundance: -
CDR3nt: TGTGCCAGCAGTTACTCGAGGGATACGCAGTATTTT
CDR3aa: CASSYSRDTQYF

v_gene: TRBV5-8
j_gene: TRBJ2-7
d_gene: TRBD1
abundance: -
CDR3nt: TGTGCCAGCATTAGACAGGGGTACGAGCAGTACTTC
CDR3aa: CASIRQGYEQYF

v_gene: TRBV5-4
j_gene: TRBJ2-1
d_gene: TRBD1
abundance: few
CDR3nt: TGTGCCAGCAGCTTGACAGGGGTACACAATGAGCAGTTCTTC
CDR3aa: CASSLTGVHNEQFF

v_gene: TRBV2
j_gene: TRBJ2-1
d_gene: -
abundance: once
CDR3nt: TGTGCCAGCAGTGAAGCAATCGGGGGAGGTGAGCAGTTCTTC
CDR3aa: CASSEAIGGGEQFF

v_gene: TRBV10-1
j_gene: TRBJ2-7
d_gene: TRBD1
abundance: -
CDR3nt: TGCGCCAGCAGCGCGACAGGGGAGGCAGGTGCGATGTACTTC
CDR3aa: CASSATGEAGAMYF

v_gene: TRBV5-1
j_gene: TRBJ2-5
d_gene: TRBD1
abundance: -
CDR3nt: TGCGCCAGCAGCTCCGGGACAGGGAATAAAGAGACCCAGTACTTC
CDR3aa: CASSSGTGNKETQYF

v_gene: TRBV2
j_gene: TRBJ2-1
d_gene: -
abundance: -
CDR3nt: TGTGCCAGCAGGGGAGGACGGTTTTACAATGAGCAGTTCTTC
CDR3aa: CASRGGRFYNEQFF

v_gene: TRBV29-1
j_gene: TRBJ1-1
d_gene: -
abundance: once
CDR3nt: TGCAGCGTCCGGGAGTTTATGAACACTGAAGCTTTCTTT
CDR3aa: CSVREFMNTEAFF

v_gene: TRBV6-6
j_gene: TRBJ1-1
d_gene: -
abundance: -
CDR3nt: TGTGCCAGCAGTCCGGTTAACACTGAAGCTTTCTTT
CDR3aa: CASSPVNTEAFF

v_gene: TRBV19
j_gene: TRBJ2-4
d_gene: TRBD1
abundance: -
CDR3nt: TGTGCCAGTACCGGACAGGGGGCGCGAGCCAAAAACATTCAGTACTTC
CDR3aa: CASTGQGARAKNIQYF

v_gene: TRBV6-1
j_gene: TRBJ1-5
d_gene: -
abundance: -
CDR3nt: TGTGCCAGCAGTGAACAGGGTCAGCCCCAGCATTTT
CDR3aa: CASSEQGQPQHF

v_gene: TRBV2
j_gene: TRBJ2-1
d_gene: -
abundance: -
CDR3nt: TGTGCCAGCAGGAGCGGGACACACTACAATGAGCAGTTCTTC
CDR3aa: CASRSGTHYNEQFF

v_gene: TRBV4-1
j_gene: TRBJ1-6
d_gene: TRBD1
abundance: -
CDR3nt: TGCGCCAGCAGCCCAGGGGGCTCCTATAATTCACCCCTCCACTTT
CDR3aa: CASSPGGSYNSPLHF

v_gene: TRBV18
j_gene: TRBJ1-5
d_gene: -
abundance: -
CDR3nt: TGTGCCAGCTCACCCGGGGGGCAGAGCAATCAGCCCCAGCATTTT
CDR3aa: CASSPGGQSNQPQHF

v_gene: TRBV5-6
j_gene: TRBJ2-2
d_gene: -
abundance: -
CDR3nt: TGTGCCAGCAGCTTCTATCCCTTTTTCGCAACGAACACCGGGGAGCTGTTTTTT
CDR3aa: CASSFYPFFATNTGELFF

v_gene: TRBV12-5
j_gene: TRBJ2-1
d_gene: TRBD2
abundance: -
CDR3nt: TGTGCTAGTGGTGAGGGGGGGACTAGCGGGGGTTACAATGAGCAGTTCTTC
CDR3aa: CASGEGGTSGGYNEQFF

v_gene: TRBV2
j_gene: TRBJ1-1
d_gene: -
abundance: -
CDR3nt: TGTGCCAGCAGGAAACACAGGGAGGGCACTGAAGCTTTCTTT
CDR3aa: CASRKHREGTEAFF